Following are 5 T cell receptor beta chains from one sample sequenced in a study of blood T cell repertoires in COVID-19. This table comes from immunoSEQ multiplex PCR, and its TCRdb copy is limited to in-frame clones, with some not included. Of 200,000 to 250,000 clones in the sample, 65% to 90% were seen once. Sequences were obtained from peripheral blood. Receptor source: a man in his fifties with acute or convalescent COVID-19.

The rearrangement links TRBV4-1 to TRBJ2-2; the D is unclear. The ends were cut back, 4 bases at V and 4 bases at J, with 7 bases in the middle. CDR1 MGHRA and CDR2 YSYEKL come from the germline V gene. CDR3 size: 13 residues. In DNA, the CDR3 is TGCGCCAGCAGCCCCCTTTCCACCGGGGAGCTGTTTTTT. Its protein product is CASSPLSTGELFF.

CDR3 protein: CAFGGFSYEQYF. CDR3 in DNA: TGTGCCTTCGGGGGGTTCTCCTACGAGCAGTACTTC. This chain connects TRBV30 to TRBJ2-7, with 7 bases matching TRBD2. Looked up from germline, CDR1 is GTSNPN and CDR2 is SVGIG (reference sequence). The CDR3 runs 12 residues. V dropped 7 bases and J dropped 0; count of bases not matched to a gene: 3.

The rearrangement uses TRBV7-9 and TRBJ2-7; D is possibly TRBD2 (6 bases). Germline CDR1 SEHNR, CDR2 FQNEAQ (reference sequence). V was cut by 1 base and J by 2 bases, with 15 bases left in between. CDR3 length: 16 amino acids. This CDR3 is CASSLVRLAKTYEQYF. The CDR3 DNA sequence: TGTGCCAGCAGCTTAGTGAGGCTAGCGAAGACCTACGAGCAGTACTTC.

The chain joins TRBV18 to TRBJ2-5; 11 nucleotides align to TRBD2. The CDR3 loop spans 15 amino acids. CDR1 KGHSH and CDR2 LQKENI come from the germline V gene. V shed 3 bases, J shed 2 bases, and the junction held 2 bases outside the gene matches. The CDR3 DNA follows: TGTGCCAGCTCACCGACTAGCGGGGCTCAAGAGACCCAGTACTTC. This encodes CASSPTSGAQETQYF.

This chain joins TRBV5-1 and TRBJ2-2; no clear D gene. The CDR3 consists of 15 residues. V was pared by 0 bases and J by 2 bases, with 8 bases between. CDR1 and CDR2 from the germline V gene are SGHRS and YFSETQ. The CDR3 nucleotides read TGCGCCAGCAGCTTGGCCCAGTCAAACACCGGGGAGCTGTTTTTT. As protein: CASSLAQSNTGELFF. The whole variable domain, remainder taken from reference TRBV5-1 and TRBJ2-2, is KAGVTQTPRYLIKTRGQQVTLSCSPISGHRSVSWYQQTPGQGLQFLFEYFSETQRNKGNFPGRFSGRQFSNSRSEMNVSTLELGDSALYLCASSLAQSNTGELFFGEGSRLTVL.